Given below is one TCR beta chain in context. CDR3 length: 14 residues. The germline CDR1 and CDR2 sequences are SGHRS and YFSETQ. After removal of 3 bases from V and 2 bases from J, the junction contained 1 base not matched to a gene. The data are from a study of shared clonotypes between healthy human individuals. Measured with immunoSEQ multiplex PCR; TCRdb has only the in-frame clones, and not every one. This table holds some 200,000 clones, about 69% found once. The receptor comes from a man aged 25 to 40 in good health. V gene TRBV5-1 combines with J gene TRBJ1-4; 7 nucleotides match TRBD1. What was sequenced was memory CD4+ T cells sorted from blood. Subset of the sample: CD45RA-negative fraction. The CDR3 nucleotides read TGCGCCAGCAGCTCGACAGGGACTAATGAAAAACTGTTTTTT. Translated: CASSSTGTNEKLFF.